These 32 T cell receptor beta chains share one sample of origin, sequenced in a study of read filtering for tumor transcriptome and immune sequencing (dated by TCRdb to about 2020). The data were produced on an Illumina HiSeq 4000. TCR libraries were built from 400 ng RNA with the Immunoverse kit, using molecular barcoded adaptors covering alpha/delta and beta/gamma chains. The public reads were reprocessed in TCRdb via fastp at Q25 and MiXCR, keeping in-frame beta chains. Rows are unified per CDR3 protein, each entry keeping the most common DNA and genes. For this sample there are around 41,000 distinct CDR3 sequences; approximately 12% appear just once. Together, the top ten hold about 30% of the sample. The sample taken for sequencing was a population of CD138-negative cells sorted from bone marrow. The cell subset or site label corresponds to: bone marrow mononuclear cells depleted of CD138+ plasma/myeloma cells by negative magnetic selection. These TCRs come from a donor at least 40 years old with multiple myeloma.

In its sample, this clonotype was seen many times. The rearrangement uses TRBV28 and TRBJ2-7; D gene uncertain. The CDR3 is 15 residues long. The germline V gene has CDR1 MDHEN and CDR2 SYDVKM. With 5 bases removed from V and 1 base from J, the gap between germline ends came to 15 bases. Here the CDR3 DNA reads TGTGCCAGCAGTCCCCCCCCTCCAGCTTCCTACGAGCAGTACTTC. Amino acids: CASSPPPPASYEQYF.

This clonotype was picked up many times. The J gene is TRBJ1-4, the V gene TRBV21-1; the table's D call, TRBD1, has no DNA check behind it. TRBV21-1 corresponds to a pseudogene. CDR3 length: 16 residues. The CDR3 sequence is CASSKGQLLGREKLFF. CDR3 DNA sequence: TGTGCCAGCAGCAAAGGGCAGCTCCTAGGGCGTGAAAAACTGTTTTTT.

Judged by abundance, this clonotype is medium-sized. V is TRBV18 and J is TRBJ1-1; no clear D gene. Germline assignment: CDR1 KGHSH and CDR2 LQKENI. The CDR3 runs 13 residues. Trimming took off 0 bases at V and 5 bases at J, with 7 bases between the two ends. The CDR3 nucleotides read TGTGCCAGCTCACCACCGGGGTGGACTGAAGCTTTCTTT. It codes for CASSPPGWTEAFF.

This clonotype occurred many times. The genes are TRBV6-2 or TRBV6-3 and TRBJ1-1; tentative D call: TRBD1 (6 bases). The V gene lost 2 bases and the J gene lost 5 bases, with 12 bases spanning the gap. CDR1 MNHEY and CDR2 SVGEGT come from the germline V gene. This CDR3 contains 14 residues. CDR3 loop: CASSYRARGTEAFF. In nucleotides, the CDR3 is TGTGCCAGCAGTTACAGGGCCAGGGGTACTGAAGCTTTCTTT.

This clonotype has at least ten counts. V is TRBV4-1 and J is TRBJ2-1, with D possibly TRBD2 on 6 matching bases. Trimming removed 0 bases from V and 4 bases from J, with 13 bases in between. The CDR3 sequence is 16 residues long. From germline, CDR1 is MGHRA and CDR2 YSYEKL. In DNA, the CDR3 is TGCGCCAGCAGCCAAGATTGGGGAGGTCCGTACAATGAGCAGTTCTTC. Encoded protein: CASSQDWGGPYNEQFF.

This clonotype was found many times. This rearrangement joins TRBV19 to TRBJ1-1, with D hard to call. V was shortened by 9 bases and J by 1 base, with 15 bases between the two germline ends. The CDR3 is 14 residues long. Looked up from germline, CDR1 is LNHDA and CDR2 is SQIVND (reference sequence). The DNA for the CDR3 is TGTGCCAGCGGCATGTGGGCCGGGAACACTGAAGCTTTCTTT. It encodes CASGMWAGNTEAFF.

Details on this clonotype: Given a much more abundant clone one base away, this may be a read error. This chain connects TRBV29-1 to TRBJ2-7, with D tentatively TRBD2 (5 bases). This CDR3 has 12 amino acids. The ends were cut back, 7 bases at V and 7 bases at J, with 17 bases in the middle. Germline CDR1 is SQVTM and CDR2 is ANQGSEA. CDR3 in amino acids: CSGLSPTGEQYF. The CDR3, as DNA: TGCAGCGGACTTAGCCCGACGGGGGAGCAGTACTTC.

In this sample, this clonotype turned up many times. The J gene is TRBJ2-7, the V gene TRBV20-1; D unclear. CDR1 and CDR2 (germline): DFQATT, SNEGSKA (reference sequence). V lost 2 bases, J lost 3 bases, and 5 bases lay in between. The CDR3 is made up of 11 amino acids. CDR3 in DNA: TGCAGTGCTAGACATAACTACGAGCAGTACTTC. Translation gives CSARHNYEQYF.

This clonotype was seen repeatedly, ten times or more. The chain employs TRBV20-1 and TRBJ2-3; D not resolved. The germline V and J ends were trimmed by 0 bases and 5 bases, with 21 bases remaining between them. This CDR3 has 17 residues. Germline CDR1 reads DFQATT; CDR2 reads SNEGSKA (reference sequence). Here the CDR3 DNA reads TGCAGTGCTAGAGACGAAAGGTGGGCCCCGCGGAGAGATACGCAGTATTTT. Residues: CSARDERWAPRRDTQYF.

In its sample, this clonotype was seen a few times. The genes are TRBV20-1 and TRBJ2-2; 12 nucleotides match TRBD2. Germline values: CDR1 DFQATT, CDR2 SNEGSKA (reference sequence). Trimming cost V 4 bases and J 7 bases; bases outside gene matches: 7. The CDR3 runs to 15 residues. The DNA for the CDR3 is TGCAGTGCTACTAGCGGGGGGGCGTTTGGCGGGGAGCTGTTTTTT. Residues: CSATSGGAFGGELFF.

This clonotype was found many times. The genes are TRBV20-1 and TRBJ2-7, with 9 bases identical to TRBD1. V dropped 0 bases and J dropped 6; count of bases not matched to a gene: 9. Germline CDR1 and CDR2: DFQATT and SNEGSKA (reference sequence). The CDR3 covers 15 residues. The CDR3 DNA is TGCAGTGCTAGAGATAGCAGGACAGGGGTCGGCGAGCAGTACTTC. This gives the protein CSARDSRTGVGEQYF.

Ten or more counts support this clonotype. The gene calls are TRBV28 and TRBJ1-1; unclear D gene. The V gene's germline CDR1 is MDHEN and CDR2 SYDVKM. Deletions cut 1 base from V and 1 base from J, with 7 bases between. This CDR3 is 14 amino acids long. The CDR3 region has the DNA TGTGCCAGCAGTTTATTGAGCGGGAACACTGAAGCTTTCTTT. This sequence encodes CASSLLSGNTEAFF. The variable domain in full, completed from reference TRBV28 and TRBJ1-1, reads DVKVTQSSRYLVKRTGEKVFLECVQDMDHENMFWYRQDPGLGLRLIYFSYDVKMKEKGDIPEGYSVSREKKERFSLILESASTNQTSMYLCASSLLSGNTEAFFGQGTRLTVV.

Many counts were recorded for this clonotype. The chain links TRBV28 to TRBJ2-2, with 13 bases identical to TRBD2. The junction had 10 bases not matched to a gene; V was cut back by 6 bases and J by 6 bases. Germline V gene data show CDR1 as MDHEN and CDR2 as SYDVKM. This CDR3 region has 17 residues. The CDR3 DNA is TGTGCCAGCAGGCCCTCACTAGCGGGGGGGCCCTCCGGGGAGCTGTTTTTT. It codes for CASRPSLAGGPSGELFF.

In this sample, this clonotype turned up many times. The chain is built from TRBV10-2 and TRBJ1-5; D perhaps matches TRBD1 (6 bases). The germline V gene encodes CDR1 WSHSY and CDR2 SAAADI. The V gene lost 5 bases and the J gene lost 9 bases, with 14 bases spanning the gap. The CDR3 consists of 13 residues. In DNA, the CDR3 is TGCGCCAGCAGTAGCGAACGGGGGGCGCCCCAGCATTTT. Encoded protein: CASSSERGAPQHF.

This clonotype was seen repeatedly, ten times or more. The V and J genes are TRBV28 and TRBJ2-1; 9 bases map to TRBD2. Germline V gene data show CDR1 as MDHEN and CDR2 as SYDVKM. The CDR3 consists of 14 residues. The J segment lost 7 bases and the V segment lost 7 bases, leaving 8 bases of the junction unmatched. CDR3 nucleotides: TGTGCCAGCAAGGGTCTAGCGGGAAGAAATGAGCAGTTCTTC. Its protein is CASKGLAGRNEQFF.

This clonotype was counted many times. This probably arose from a read error, given a far larger clone one base away. The gene calls are TRBV12-3 or TRBV12-4 and TRBJ1-2; D not certain. This CDR3 comprises 13 residues. For the CDR3, the DNA is TGTGCCTGCAGTTCCGGAGGGATCTATGGCTACACCTTC. As protein: CACSSGGIYGYTF.

The table lists this clonotype with many counts. The chain is built from TRBV18 and TRBJ2-3; 8 positions match TRBD2. V was clipped by 1 base and J by 4 bases; unmatched bases: 1. The CDR3 has 14 residues. CDR1 is KGHSH and CDR2 is LQKENI in the germline V gene. The CDR3 reads CASSPQLAADTQYF. For the CDR3, the DNA is TGTGCCAGCTCACCACAACTAGCGGCAGATACGCAGTATTTT.

This clonotype was counted at least ten times. J is TRBJ2-7 and V is TRBV9; no reliable D call. CDR1 and CDR2 from the germline V gene are SGDLS and YYNGEE. V lost 2 bases and J lost 2, with 11 bases in between. The CDR3 is 14 residues long. The CDR3 nucleotides read TGTGCCAGCAGCGTCGACCTTGCAACCTACGAGCAGTACTTC. Translation: CASSVDLATYEQYF.

V is TRBV28 and J is TRBJ2-4, with 9 nucleotides matching TRBD1. The CDR3 spans 15 residues. Germline trimming cut 3 bases from V and 4 bases from J; bases unmatched to any gene: 4. Germline CDR1 reads MDHEN; CDR2 reads SYDVKM. CDR3 sequence (DNA): TGTGCCAGCAGTTTTACCGGGACAGGGAAAAACATTCAGTACTTC. Its protein product is CASSFTGTGKNIQYF.

This clonotype was counted a few times. A much larger clone differs by one base, so this may be a read error. The chain carries TRBV27 and TRBJ2-4; no firm D call. The V gene's germline CDR1 is MNHEY and CDR2 SMNVEV (reference sequence). The V end was cut by 5 bases, the J end by 7 bases, with 12 bases between. This CDR3 region has 13 residues. CDR3 nucleotide sequence: TGTGCCAGCAGTGCCGACATCGGTAACATTCAGTACTTC. Its translation is CASSADIGNIQYF.

This clonotype was observed at least ten times. The chain joins TRBV27 to TRBJ2-1, with a weak D call TRBD2 (5 bases). This CDR3 is built from 14 residues. Trimming pared 4 bases from V and 1 base from J, leaving 8 bases between. Germline loops: CDR1 MNHEY, CDR2 SMNVEV (reference sequence). CDR3 loop: CASSSAESYNEQFF. The CDR3 DNA reads as TGTGCCAGCAGTTCAGCGGAATCCTACAATGAGCAGTTCTTC.

This clonotype was recorded at least ten times. This chain links TRBV7-2 with TRBJ1-1; weak D call: TRBD1 (6 bases). V was cut by 1 base and J by 4 bases, with 10 bases left in between. Germline V gene sequence: CDR1 SGHTA, CDR2 FQGNSA. The CDR3 loop spans 14 amino acids. In DNA, the CDR3 is TGTGCCAGCAGCTTAGTTCAGGGGAGCACTGAAGCTTTCTTT. Translating gives CASSLVQGSTEAFF.

This clonotype was counted ten times or more. The rearrangement uses TRBV7-7 and TRBJ2-2; 8 nucleotides line up with TRBD2. The germline CDR1 and CDR2 sequences are SSHAT and FNYEAQ (reference sequence). This CDR3 comprises 14 residues. CDR3 nucleotides: TGTGCTTGCCCCGGGACTAGTCCCACCGGGGAGCTGTTTTTT. As protein: CACPGTSPTGELFF.

Concerning this clonotype itself: A junction end diverges from the germline sequence, so it may reflect a read error. This chain links TRBV7-2 with TRBJ2-1, with D maybe TRBD2 (5 bases). The CDR3 extends over 12 amino acids. CDR1 SGHTA and CDR2 FQGNSA come from the germline V gene. CDR3 sequence (DNA): TGTGCCAGCATCTTAGGCCTGCGCACCGGGGTCTTC. This sequence encodes CASILGLRTGVF.

This clonotype has a count of ten or more. The chain is built from TRBV7-2 and TRBJ1-5; 7 bases map to TRBD1. This CDR3 comprises 15 residues. Trimming cost V 5 bases and J 8 bases; bases outside gene matches: 12. Germline loops: CDR1 SGHTA, CDR2 FQGNSA. CDR3 nucleotides: TGTGCCAGCAGCCAAGGGACCGCAGGGGGTGAGCCCCAGCATTTT. This gives the protein CASSQGTAGGEPQHF.

In its sample, this clonotype was seen many times. The chain uses TRBV10-2 and TRBJ2-1, with D tentatively TRBD1 (6 bases). Germline V gene lookup returns CDR1 WSHSY and CDR2 SAAADI. CDR3 size: 15 residues. The V end lost 4 bases, the J end lost 6 bases, and 16 bases lay between the germline ends. The CDR3 region is CASSGTGFVVNEQFF. The DNA of the CDR3 is TGCGCCAGCAGTGGAACAGGGTTTGTGGTCAATGAGCAGTTCTTC.

This clonotype was seen repeatedly, ten times or more. The rearrangement uses TRBV20-1 and TRBJ1-5; 10 bases line up with TRBD1. The trim removed 3 bases at V and 4 bases at J, leaving 6 bases unmatched. Germline loops: CDR1 DFQATT, CDR2 SNEGSKA (reference sequence). This CDR3 is 15 amino acids long. CDR3 protein: CSASPGDRGNQPQHF. Here the CDR3 DNA reads TGCAGTGCTAGCCCGGGGGACAGGGGAAATCAGCCCCAGCATTTT.

This clonotype was detected many times. This rearrangement joins TRBV20-1 to TRBJ2-1; no clear D gene. V shed 3 bases and J shed 3 bases, with 9 bases lying between them. Germline values: CDR1 DFQATT, CDR2 SNEGSKA (reference sequence). The CDR3 runs to 13 residues. DNA of the CDR3: TGCAGTGCTAGGACGTTAGGCTACAATGAGCAGTTCTTC. Translating gives CSARTLGYNEQFF.

This clonotype was seen repeatedly, ten times or more. This chain connects TRBV7-2 to TRBJ2-1, with 7 bases lining up with TRBD1. The CDR3 is 16 residues long. Germline V lookup: CDR1 SGHTA, CDR2 FQGNSA. V was clipped by 2 bases and J by 2 bases; unmatched bases: 6. The CDR3 is CASSLNTGATYNEQFF. In DNA form, the CDR3 reads TGTGCCAGCAGCTTAAATACAGGGGCTACCTACAATGAGCAGTTCTTC. Supplemented by reference TRBV7-2 and TRBJ2-1, the full variable domain reads GAGVSQSPSNKVTEKGKDVELRCDPISGHTALYWYRQSLGQGLEFLIYFQGNSAPDKSGLPSDRFSAERTGGSVSTLTIQRTQQEDSAVYLCASSLNTGATYNEQFFGPGTRLTVL.

This clonotype has at least ten counts. CDR3 bases: TGTGCCAGCAGTGCGTCAGGGGAGGTCTTTCAGCCCCAGCATTTT. It is translated as CASSASGEVFQPQHF. The rearrangement joins TRBV2 to TRBJ1-5; maybe TRBD1 (6 bases). Trimming took off 4 bases at V and 6 bases at J, with 16 bases between the two ends. This CDR3 has 15 residues. Germline V gene lookup returns CDR1 SNHLY and CDR2 FYNNEI.

In its sample, this clonotype is medium-sized (0.01 to 0.1%). The chain couples TRBV29-1 to TRBJ2-1, with 7 bases lining up with TRBD2. The length of the CDR3 is 11 residues. Trimming removed 6 bases from V and 10 bases from J; junction bases left unmatched: 6. Germline assignment: CDR1 SQVTM and CDR2 ANQGSEA. CDR3 region: CSVRLANEQFF. The CDR3 DNA is TGCAGCGTCAGACTAGCCAACGAGCAGTTCTTC.

This clonotype appeared many times. This chain connects TRBV9 to TRBJ2-3; no firm D call. V was trimmed by 4 bases and J by 4 bases, leaving 16 bases between them. This CDR3 contains 15 residues. Germline V gene lookup returns CDR1 SGDLS and CDR2 YYNGEE. CDR3 DNA sequence: TGTGCCAGCAGCCCACCTCCTCTAGGGTCAGATACGCAGTATTTT. Amino acid sequence: CASSPPPLGSDTQYF.